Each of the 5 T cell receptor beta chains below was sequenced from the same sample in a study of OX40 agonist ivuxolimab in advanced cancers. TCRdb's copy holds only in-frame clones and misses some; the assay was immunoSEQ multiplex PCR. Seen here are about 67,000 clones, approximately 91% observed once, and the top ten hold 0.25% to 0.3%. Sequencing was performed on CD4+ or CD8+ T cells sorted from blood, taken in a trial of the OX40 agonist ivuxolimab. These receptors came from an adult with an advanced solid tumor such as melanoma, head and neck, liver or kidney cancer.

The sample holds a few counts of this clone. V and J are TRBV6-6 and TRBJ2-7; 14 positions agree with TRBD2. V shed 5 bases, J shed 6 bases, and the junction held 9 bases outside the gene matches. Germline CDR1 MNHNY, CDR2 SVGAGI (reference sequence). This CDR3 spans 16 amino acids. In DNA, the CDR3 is TGTGCCAGCAGTACCGCCTCGACTAGCGGGAGGGGCGAGCAGTACTTC. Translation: CASSTASTSGRGEQYF.

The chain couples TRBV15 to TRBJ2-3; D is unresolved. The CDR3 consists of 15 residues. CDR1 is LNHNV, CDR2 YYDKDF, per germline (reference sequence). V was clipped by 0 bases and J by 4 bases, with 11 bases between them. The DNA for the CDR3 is TGTGCCACCAGCAGAGATAACGGTCGGGCAGATACGCAGTATTTT. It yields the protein CATSRDNGRADTQYF.

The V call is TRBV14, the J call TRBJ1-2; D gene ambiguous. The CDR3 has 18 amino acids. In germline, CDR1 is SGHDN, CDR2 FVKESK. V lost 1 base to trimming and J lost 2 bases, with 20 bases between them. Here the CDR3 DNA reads TGTGCCAGCAGCCAAGTCCCCTGGGCCCCTTACACCAACTATGGCTACACCTTC. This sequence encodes CASSQVPWAPYTNYGYTF.

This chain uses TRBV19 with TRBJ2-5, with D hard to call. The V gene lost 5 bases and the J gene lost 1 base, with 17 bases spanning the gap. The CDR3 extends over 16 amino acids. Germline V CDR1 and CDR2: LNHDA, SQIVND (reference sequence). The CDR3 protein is CASSPGSSAPQETQYF. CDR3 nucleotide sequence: TGTGCCAGTAGTCCCGGAAGTTCGGCTCCCCAAGAGACCCAGTACTTC.

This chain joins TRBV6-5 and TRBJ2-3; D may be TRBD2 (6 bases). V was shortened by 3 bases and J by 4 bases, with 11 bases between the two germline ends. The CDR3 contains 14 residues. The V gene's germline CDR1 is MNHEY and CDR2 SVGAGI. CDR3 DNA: TGTGCCAGCAGTTATTCTAGGGACTCAGATACGCAGTATTTT. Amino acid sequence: CASSYSRDSDTQYF.